One and the same sample provided the 18 T cell receptor beta chains below, sequenced in a study of shared clonotypes between healthy human individuals. Generated by immunoSEQ multiplex PCR, the TCRdb table keeps only in-frame clones and is missing some. Of roughly 380,000 clones listed, 96% are singletons. The specimen was memory CD8+ T cells sorted from blood. Indicated subset: CD45RO+ cells pooled with CCR7-negative TemRA cells. These TCRs come from a man aged 25 to 40 in good health.

This rearrangement joins TRBV4-1 to TRBJ1-5, with 7 bases lining up with TRBD1. J was trimmed by 3 bases and V by 2 bases; bases with no gene match: 4. Germline V gene sequence: CDR1 MGHRA, CDR2 YSYEKL. The CDR3 runs 15 residues. CDR3 bases: TGCGCCAGCAGCCAACCTGACAGGGTCAATCAGCCCCAGCATTTT. Translation: CASSQPDRVNQPQHF.

This sequence joins TRBV6-5 and TRBJ2-7; 11 bases map to TRBD2. Germline CDR1 is MNHEY and CDR2 is SVGAGI. The CDR3 spans 15 residues. V lost 2 bases, J lost 3 bases, and 3 bases stayed unmatched. The CDR3 nucleotides are TGTGCCAGCAGTTACCTAGGACTAGCGGGCTACGAGCAGTACTTC. Its protein is CASSYLGLAGYEQYF.

J is TRBJ2-2 and V is TRBV10-3, with 7 positions matching TRBD1. The length of the CDR3 is 17 residues. Germline V CDR1 and CDR2: ENHRY, SYGVKD. Trimming removed 4 bases from V and 2 bases from J; junction bases left unmatched: 10. The CDR3 bases are TGTGCCATCAGTGGGTACCCCGGGACAGATAACACCGGGGAGCTGTTTTTT. Translation gives CAISGYPGTDNTGELFF.

The chain combines TRBV2 with TRBJ1-1, with a possible D match to TRBD1 (5 bases). Germline loops: CDR1 SNHLY, CDR2 FYNNEI. The V end was cut by 1 base, the J end by 4 bases, with 13 bases between. This CDR3 contains 15 residues. This CDR3 reads CASSEVGALSTEAFF. CDR3 coding DNA: TGTGCCAGCAGTGAAGTAGGGGCCCTGAGCACTGAAGCTTTCTTT.

The rearrangement uses TRBV29-1 and TRBJ2-3, with D perhaps TRBD2 (6 bases). This CDR3 spans 14 amino acids. Germline CDR1 and CDR2: SQVTM and ANQGSEA. V lost 5 bases, J lost 1 base, and 13 bases lay in between. CDR3 in DNA: TGCAGCGTTCAACGCGGGGCCCGCACAGATACGCAGTATTTT. This encodes CSVQRGARTDTQYF.

CDR3 amino acids: CASGNQYF. The CDR3 DNA reads as TGTGCCAGCGGAAACCAGTACTTC. This sequence joins TRBV28 and TRBJ2-5; D is unclear. The CDR3 runs 8 residues. Trimming shortened V by 8 bases and J by 10 bases, and 5 bases separated the two germline ends. Germline-derived CDR1 and CDR2 are MDHEN and SYDVKM.

The V call is TRBV5-4, the J call TRBJ2-7; either TRBD1 or TRBD2 may supply D (6 bases each). Per germline, CDR1 SGHNT and CDR2 YYREEE (reference sequence). V lost 5 bases to trimming and J lost 3 bases, with 24 bases between them. The CDR3 runs to 17 residues. The CDR3 coding sequence is TGTGCCAGCAGTCCCTCAGGAGGGGGAGTTGGTTTCTACGAGCAGTACTTC. Its protein is CASSPSGGGVGFYEQYF.

This chain connects TRBV7-9 to TRBJ1-5, with unresolved D. Germline V CDR1 and CDR2: SEHNR, FQNEAQ (reference sequence). Trimming took off 1 base at V and 7 bases at J, with 8 bases between the two ends. This CDR3 is built from 13 residues. This CDR3 is CASSLEEGQPQHF. The CDR3, as DNA: TGTGCCAGCAGCTTAGAAGAGGGACAGCCCCAGCATTTT.

Here the CDR3 DNA reads TGTGCCAGCAGTTACTCAGGGGGCCCCTATGGCTACACCTTC. It is translated as CASSYSGGPYGYTF. This chain links TRBV6-5 with TRBJ1-2, with 7 bases aligning to TRBD1. With 0 bases clipped from V and 4 bases from J, the junction kept 2 bases outside the gene matches. CDR3 length: 14 amino acids. CDR1 is MNHEY and CDR2 is SVGAGI in the germline V gene.

There are a few counts of this clone. The rearrangement links TRBV5-6 to TRBJ1-5; D unclear. The CDR3 has 12 amino acids. The germline CDR1 and CDR2 sequences are SGHDT and YYEEEE. V lost 5 bases and J lost 9, with 12 bases in between. For the CDR3, the DNA is TGTGCCAGCAGTATACATACCGGGCCCCAGCATTTT. Encoded protein: CASSIHTGPQHF.

The table lists this clone with a count of one. The V and J genes are TRBV28 and TRBJ2-7; TRBD1 agrees at 7 bases. The CDR3 is 14 amino acids. Germline values: CDR1 MDHEN, CDR2 SYDVKM. V was clipped by 2 bases and J by 3 bases; unmatched bases: 4. CDR3 DNA: TGTGCCAGCAGTTTACAGGGGGTGGACTACGAGCAGTACTTC. It codes for CASSLQGVDYEQYF.

This rearrangement joins TRBV9 to TRBJ2-4, with TRBD2 matching 11 bases. V lost 4 bases and J lost 0; bases outside the gene matches: 12. CDR1 and CDR2 from the germline V gene are SGDLS and YYNGEE. The CDR3 runs to 19 residues. CDR3 sequence: CASSTRLAGRLLAKNIQYF. The CDR3 DNA is TGTGCCAGCAGCACGCGACTAGCGGGACGCTTACTAGCCAAAAACATTCAGTACTTC.

The genes are TRBV6-5 and TRBJ1-4; maybe TRBD1 (6 bases). The CDR3 has 14 amino acids. Per germline, CDR1 MNHEY and CDR2 SVGAGI. Between the trimmed V and J ends, which lost 5 bases and 6 bases, there was a span of 13 bases. The CDR3 nucleotides read TGTGCCAGCAGTAGGGCACGGACAGATGAAAAACTGTTTTTT. This sequence encodes CASSRARTDEKLFF.

V and J are TRBV6-5 and TRBJ2-4; no firm D call. CDR1 and CDR2 (germline): MNHEY, SVGAGI. Trimming shortened V by 5 bases and J by 3 bases, and 14 bases separated the two germline ends. The CDR3 contains 15 residues. The CDR3 coding sequence is TGTGCCAGCAGTCCCGCCAGTATGGTCAAAAACATTCAGTACTTC. Protein: CASSPASMVKNIQYF.

V is TRBV6-7 and J is TRBJ1-5; the match to TRBD1 covers 7 bases. TRBV6-7 belongs to the ORF category, with a function that is uncertain. Trimming took 10 bases from V and 4 from J; bases not matched to a gene: 16. The CDR3 covers 16 residues. The CDR3 region has the DNA TGTGCCATCTCCCAGACAGGGAGGCGTTTAAATCAGCCCCAGCATTTT. Translation: CAISQTGRRLNQPQHF.

The rearrangement uses TRBV7-2 and TRBJ2-3; tentative D call: TRBD2 (5 bases). V shed 8 bases and J shed 3 bases, with 24 bases lying between them. The CDR3 is 17 residues long. The germline V gene encodes CDR1 SGHTA and CDR2 FQGNSA. Written as DNA, the CDR3 is TGTGCCAGCTCAGTCGGTTCCGGCGCAAGGAGGACAGATACGCAGTATTTT. Its translation: CASSVGSGARRTDTQYF.

The chain recombines TRBV5-1 with TRBJ2-3, with TRBD2 matching over 9 bases. CDR3 size: 16 residues. V dropped 0 bases and J dropped 0; count of bases not matched to a gene: 2. CDR1 is SGHRS, CDR2 YFSETQ, per germline. CDR3 residues: CASSLATSGSTDTQYF. CDR3 bases: TGCGCCAGCAGCTTGGCAACTAGCGGGAGCACAGATACGCAGTATTTT. Full variable domain (missing parts from reference TRBV5-1 and TRBJ2-3): KAGVTQTPRYLIKTRGQQVTLSCSPISGHRSVSWYQQTPGQGLQFLFEYFSETQRNKGNFPGRFSGRQFSNSRSEMNVSTLELGDSALYLCASSLATSGSTDTQYFGPGTRLTVL.

The chain uses TRBV11-3 and TRBJ2-7; D not resolved. This CDR3 spans 12 amino acids. Per germline, CDR1 SGHNT and CDR2 YENEEA. Trimming cost V 2 bases and J 6 bases, with 8 bases left between them. The CDR3 reads CASSLIVGEQYF. CDR3 sequence (DNA): TGTGCCAGCAGCTTAATAGTCGGCGAGCAGTACTTC.